This TCR beta chain came from a study of response to subunit inactivated influenza vaccine. TCRdb reanalysed the RT-PCR reads using MiXCR and keeps one entry per CDR3 protein. The sample has around 540,000 distinct CDR3 sequences; roughly 12% are singletons. The CDR3 extends over 15 amino acids. Germline CDR1 reads LNHNV; CDR2 reads YYDKDF (reference sequence). V was pared by 0 bases and J by 6 bases, with 11 bases between. The rearrangement joins TRBV15 to TRBJ1-4; D not resolved. The sample here was PBMCs from blood, taken on the day of vaccination. This receptor was taken from a man aged 50 to 59 who received an inactivated influenza vaccine. Here the CDR3 reads CATSRDLRRDEKLFF. Written as DNA, the CDR3 is TGTGCCACCAGCAGAGATCTAAGGCGGGATGAAAAACTGTTTTTT.